This is a list of T cell receptor beta chains from one sample in a study of T cell responses to AZD1222 COVID-19 vaccine. Clones were sequenced by immunoSEQ multiplex PCR, and TCRdb holds only the in-frame ones, with some missing. The table lists about 110,000 clones, roughly 89% of them singletons, with over 35% in the top ten. The sample here was peripheral blood, taken 28 days after the second AZD1222 dose. The receptors stem from an adult who received the AZD1222 COVID-19 vaccine. CDR3s include the opening cysteine and the closing phenylalanine or tryptophan. The D gene is left open where the match is weak. Clone size is shown for a subset of rows, as once, few, many or a class of expanded clone.

j_gene	abundance	d_gene	v_gene	CDR3aa	CDR3nt
TRBJ2-7	NA	NA	TRBV12-3/TRBV12-4	CASNMGVGYEQYF	TGTGCCAGCAATATGGGGGTTGGGTACGAGCAGTACTTC
TRBJ2-3	NA	NA	TRBV15	CATSSQRGPDTQYF	TGTGCCACCAGCAGTCAGCGAGGCCCAGATACGCAGTATTTT
TRBJ1-1	NA	NA	TRBV18	CASSPRQQLEAFF	TGTGCCAGCTCACCCCGCCAACAGCTTGAAGCTTTCTTT
TRBJ2-7	NA	TRBD1	TRBV5-1	CASTPSGTGVGSYEQYF	TGCGCCAGCACCCCATCCGGGACAGGGGTTGGATCCTACGAGCAGTACTTC
TRBJ2-1	NA	TRBD2	TRBV7-2	CASSTTGTSVEQFF	TGTGCCAGCAGCACAACCGGGACTAGCGTTGAGCAGTTCTTC
TRBJ1-6	NA	NA	TRBV28	CASSFRGGYKHF	TGTGCCAGCAGTTTCCGCGGGGGGTATAAACACTTT
TRBJ2-7	NA	TRBD2	TRBV6-1	CASSEPITRTSAYNLFYEQYF	TGTGCCAGCAGTGAACCCATCACTCGGACTAGCGCCTATAACCTCTTCTACGAGCAGTACTTC
TRBJ2-5	NA	NA	TRBV4-1	CASSQEGWLQETQYF	TGCGCCAGCAGCCAAGAAGGGTGGCTCCAAGAGACCCAGTACTTC
TRBJ1-2	NA	TRBD1	TRBV29-1	CSVGGQGANYGYTF	TGCAGCGTTGGGGGACAGGGCGCTAACTATGGCTACACCTTC
TRBJ2-2	NA	TRBD2	TRBV3-1/TRBV3-2	CASTRAGGRTGELFF	TGTGCCAGCACGCGAGCGGGAGGTCGCACCGGGGAGCTGTTTTTT
TRBJ1-1	NA	NA	TRBV3-1/TRBV3-2	CASSQQGSEAFF	TGTGCCAGCAGCCAACAGGGATCTGAAGCTTTCTTT
TRBJ2-7	NA	TRBD1	TRBV27	CASREGTGDHEQYF	TGTGCCAGCAGGGAGGGGACAGGGGATCACGAGCAGTACTTC
TRBJ2-3	NA	NA	TRBV19	CASSFARSTDTQYF	TGTGCCAGTAGTTTCGCCAGAAGCACAGATACGCAGTATTTT
TRBJ1-5	NA	NA	TRBV4-1	CASSGQATNQPQHF	TGCGCCAGCAGCGGGCAGGCGACCAATCAGCCCCAGCATTTT
TRBJ2-7	NA	NA	TRBV18	CASSPPMGYRSYEQYF	TGTGCCAGCTCACCACCGATGGGTTACAGGTCCTACGAGCAGTACTTC
TRBJ2-7	once	TRBD2	TRBV28	CASRLAGGLSYEQYF	TGTGCCAGCAGACTAGCGGGAGGGCTCTCCTACGAGCAGTACTTC
TRBJ2-1	NA	TRBD2	TRBV7-8	CASSSGLAGSSEQFF	TGTGCCAGCAGCTCGGGACTAGCGGGATCCAGCGAGCAGTTCTTC
TRBJ2-7	NA	NA	TRBV29-1	CSVRGQIGEQYF	TGCAGCGTTAGGGGCCAGATAGGCGAGCAGTACTTC
TRBJ1-2	NA	TRBD1	TRBV28	CASSSMGTEKRYTF	TGTGCCAGCAGCTCCATGGGGACAGAAAAGAGATACACCTTC
TRBJ2-7	NA	TRBD2	TRBV6-5	CASSYLAGSYEQYF	TGTGCCAGCAGTTACTTAGCGGGCTCCTACGAGCAGTACTTC
TRBJ2-7	NA	NA	TRBV18	CASSPLERGEQYF	TGTGCCAGCTCACCACTGGAGAGGGGCGAGCAGTACTTC
TRBJ2-2	NA	TRBD1	TRBV30	CAWSRAGGGTGELFF	TGTGCCTGGAGTAGGGCAGGGGGCGGCACCGGGGAGCTGTTTTTT
TRBJ1-2	NA	NA	TRBV6-1	CASSEGYSYGYTF	TGTGCCAGCAGTGAAGGGTACAGCTATGGCTACACCTTC
TRBJ2-1	NA	NA	TRBV30	CAWSEDGYNEQFF	TGTGCCTGGAGTGAGGACGGTTACAATGAGCAGTTCTTC
TRBJ2-5	NA	TRBD2	TRBV4-1	CASSQGLAAKGETQYF	TGCGCCAGCAGCCAGGGACTAGCGGCTAAAGGAGAGACCCAGTACTTC
TRBJ2-7	once	TRBD1	TRBV11-2	CASSVSTGRPYEQYF	TGTGCCAGCAGCGTATCGACAGGGCGTCCCTACGAGCAGTACTTC
TRBJ1-2	NA	NA	TRBV7-2	CASSLRGNYGYTF	TGTGCCAGCAGCCTTCGTGGGAACTATGGCTACACCTTC
TRBJ2-7	NA	NA	TRBV10-1	CASPTDSLVSYEQYF	TGCGCCAGTCCGACGGACAGCCTTGTATCCTACGAGCAGTACTTC
TRBJ2-6	NA	NA	TRBV9	CASSPRHGDLSGANVLTF	TGTGCCAGCAGCCCTAGACACGGGGACCTCTCTGGGGCCAACGTCCTGACTTTC
TRBJ2-7	NA	NA	TRBV12-3/TRBV12-4	CASSSRGVEQYF	TGTGCCAGCAGCTCTAGGGGAGTCGAGCAGTACTTC
TRBJ2-1	NA	NA	TRBV7-2	CASSLGRRVVDNEQFF	TGTGCCAGCAGCTTAGGTCGTAGGGTCGTGGATAATGAGCAGTTCTTC
TRBJ1-4	NA	NA	TRBV5-1	CASSGAGTNEKLFF	TGCGCCAGCAGCGGGGCAGGGACTAATGAAAAACTGTTTTTT
TRBJ2-5	NA	TRBD2	TRBV7-9	CASSKWTSGMETQYF	TGTGCCAGCAGCAAATGGACTAGCGGGATGGAGACCCAGTACTTC
TRBJ1-1	NA	NA	TRBV11-2	CASSYGGLGGGNTEAFF	TGTGCCAGCAGCTACGGAGGGCTAGGTGGCGGGAACACTGAAGCTTTCTTT
TRBJ2-4	NA	NA	TRBV6-1	CASSESGTGNIQYF	TGTGCCAGCAGTGAGTCAGGCACTGGGAACATTCAGTACTTC
TRBJ2-2	NA	NA	TRBV21-1	CASSIVTGELFF	TGTGCCAGCAGCATAGTCACCGGGGAGCTGTTTTTT
TRBJ2-3	NA	NA	TRBV6-5	CASSYGTTRTDTQYF	TGTGCCAGCAGTTACGGAACTACACGCACAGATACGCAGTATTTT
TRBJ1-3	once	NA	TRBV18	CASSPIATVSGNTIYF	TGTGCCAGCTCACCAATCGCCACGGTCTCTGGAAACACCATATATTTT
TRBJ1-4	NA	NA	TRBV4-1	CASSHSRDEKLFF	TGCGCCAGCAGCCACAGCAGGGATGAAAAACTGTTTTTT
TRBJ2-2	NA	NA	TRBV19	CASTPGLADTGELFF	TGTGCCAGTACCCCGGGACTGGCAGACACCGGGGAGCTGTTTTTT
TRBJ2-7	NA	NA	TRBV30	CAWNEQGGPYEQYF	TGTGCCTGGAATGAACAGGGGGGGCCCTACGAGCAGTACTTC
TRBJ1-1	NA	TRBD1	TRBV5-1	CASSLVGYLAGGAGTEAFF	TGCGCCAGCAGCTTGGTTGGGTATTTGGCAGGGGGCGCCGGCACTGAAGCTTTCTTT
TRBJ2-7	NA	TRBD1	TRBV18	CASSPIGGQGAYEQYF	TGTGCCAGCTCCCCAATCGGGGGACAGGGAGCCTACGAGCAGTACTTC
TRBJ2-7	NA	TRBD1	TRBV9	CASSPRGGSSEQYF	TGTGCCAGCAGCCCGAGAGGGGGCTCATCCGAGCAGTACTTC
TRBJ1-1	NA	NA	TRBV4-1	CASSQGLGGKAFF	TGCGCCAGCAGCCAGGGCCTTGGGGGGAAAGCTTTCTTT
TRBJ2-7	NA	NA	TRBV28	CASSRDSHSYEQYF	TGTGCCAGCTCCCGGGACTCTCACTCCTACGAGCAGTACTTC
TRBJ2-2	NA	TRBD2	TRBV27	CASSLAGGTGELFF	TGTGCCAGCAGTCTAGCGGGAGGCACCGGGGAGCTGTTTTTT
TRBJ1-2	NA	TRBD1	TRBV28	CASTLGQGRIIYGYTF	TGTGCCAGCACCCTGGGACAGGGGCGGATTATCTATGGCTACACCTTC
TRBJ2-7	NA	NA	TRBV9	CASSSQTKSYEQYF	TGTGCCAGCAGCTCCCAGACAAAGTCCTACGAGCAGTACTTC
TRBJ1-3	NA	NA	TRBV25-1	CASSSLEGSGNTIYF	TGTGCCAGCAGTTCCCTAGAGGGCTCTGGAAACACCATATATTTT
TRBJ2-2	few	TRBD2	TRBV7-2	CASSINLAATQNTGELFF	TGTGCCAGCAGCATCAACCTAGCGGCCACCCAGAACACCGGGGAGCTGTTTTTT
TRBJ2-7	NA	TRBD2	TRBV27	CASSMTSGSYEQYF	TGTGCCAGCAGCATGACTAGCGGCAGCTACGAGCAGTACTTC
TRBJ2-7	NA	TRBD2	TRBV28	CASRRLRLAGVRKQYF	TGTGCCAGCCGGCGGTTACGGCTAGCGGGAGTGCGCAAGCAGTACTTC
TRBJ1-3	NA	NA	TRBV7-2	CASSLGGLSGNTIYF	TGTGCCAGCAGCTTAGGAGGACTCTCTGGAAACACCATATATTTT
TRBJ1-6	once	NA	TRBV27	CASSLGARNGGYSPLHF	TGTGCCAGCAGTTTAGGGGCTCGAAACGGAGGGTATTCACCCCTCCACTTT
TRBJ2-6	NA	NA	TRBV27	CASSSDREANVLTF	TGTGCCAGCAGTTCGGACAGAGAGGCCAACGTCCTGACTTTC
TRBJ2-4	NA	NA	TRBV30	CAWSFTGILGAKNIQYF	TGTGCCTGGAGTTTTACAGGGATTCTCGGGGCCAAAAACATTCAGTACTTC